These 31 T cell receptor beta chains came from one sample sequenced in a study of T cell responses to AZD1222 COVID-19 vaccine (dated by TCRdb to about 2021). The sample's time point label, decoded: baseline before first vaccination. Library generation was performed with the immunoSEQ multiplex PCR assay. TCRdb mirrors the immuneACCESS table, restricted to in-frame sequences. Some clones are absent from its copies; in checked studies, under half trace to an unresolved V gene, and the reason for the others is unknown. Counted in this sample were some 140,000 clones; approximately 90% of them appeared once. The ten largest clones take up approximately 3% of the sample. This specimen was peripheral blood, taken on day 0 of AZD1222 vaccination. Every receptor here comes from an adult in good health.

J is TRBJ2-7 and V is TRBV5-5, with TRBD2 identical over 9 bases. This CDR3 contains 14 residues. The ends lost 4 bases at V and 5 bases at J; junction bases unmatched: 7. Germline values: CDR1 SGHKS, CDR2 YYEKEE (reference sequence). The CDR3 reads CASSQSSGGHEQYF. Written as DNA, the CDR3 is TGTGCCAGCAGCCAAAGTAGCGGGGGACACGAGCAGTACTTC.

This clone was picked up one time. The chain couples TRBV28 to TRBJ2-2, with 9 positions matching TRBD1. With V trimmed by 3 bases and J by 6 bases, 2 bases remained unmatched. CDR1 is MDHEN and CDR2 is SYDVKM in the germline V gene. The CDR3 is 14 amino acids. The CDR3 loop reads CASSFGTGSGELFF. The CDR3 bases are TGTGCCAGCAGTTTCGGGACAGGGTCCGGGGAGCTGTTTTTT.

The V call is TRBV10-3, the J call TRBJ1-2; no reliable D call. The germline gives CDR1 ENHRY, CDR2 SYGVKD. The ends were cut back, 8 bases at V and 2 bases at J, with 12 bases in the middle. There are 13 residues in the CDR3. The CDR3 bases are TGTGCCATCTTAACTCAGGACAACTATGGCTACACCTTC. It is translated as CAILTQDNYGYTF.

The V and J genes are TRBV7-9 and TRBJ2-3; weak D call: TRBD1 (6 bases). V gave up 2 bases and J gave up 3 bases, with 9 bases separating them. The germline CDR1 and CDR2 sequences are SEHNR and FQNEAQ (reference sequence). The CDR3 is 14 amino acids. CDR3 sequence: CASSLTGWTDTQYF. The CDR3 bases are TGTGCCAGCAGCTTAACAGGGTGGACAGATACGCAGTATTTT.

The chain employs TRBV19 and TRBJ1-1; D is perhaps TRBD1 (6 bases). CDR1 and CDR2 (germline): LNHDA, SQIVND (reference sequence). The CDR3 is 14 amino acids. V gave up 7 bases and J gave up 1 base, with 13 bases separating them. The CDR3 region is CASKAGHKNTEAFF. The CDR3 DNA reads TGTGCCAGTAAGGCGGGACATAAGAACACTGAAGCTTTCTTT. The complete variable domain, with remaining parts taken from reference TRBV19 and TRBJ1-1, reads DGGITQSPKYLFRKEGQNVTLSCEQNLNHDAMYWYRQDPGQGLRLIYYSQIVNDFQKGDIAEGYSVSREKKESFPLTVTSAQKNPTAFYLCASKAGHKNTEAFFGQGTRLTVV.

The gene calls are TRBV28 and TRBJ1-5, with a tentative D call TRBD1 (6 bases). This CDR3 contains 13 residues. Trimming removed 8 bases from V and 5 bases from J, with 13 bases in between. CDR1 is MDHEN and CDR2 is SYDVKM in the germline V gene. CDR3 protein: CASRTGGHQPQHF. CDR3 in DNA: TGTGCCAGCCGTACGGGGGGCCATCAGCCCCAGCATTTT.

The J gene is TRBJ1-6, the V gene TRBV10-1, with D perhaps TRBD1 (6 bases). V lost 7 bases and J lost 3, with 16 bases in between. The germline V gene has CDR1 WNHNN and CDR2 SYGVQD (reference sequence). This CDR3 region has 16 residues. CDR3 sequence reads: CASTGRSDSYNSPLHF. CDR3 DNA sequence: TGCGCCAGCACCGGCAGGTCGGACAGCTATAATTCACCCCTCCACTTT.

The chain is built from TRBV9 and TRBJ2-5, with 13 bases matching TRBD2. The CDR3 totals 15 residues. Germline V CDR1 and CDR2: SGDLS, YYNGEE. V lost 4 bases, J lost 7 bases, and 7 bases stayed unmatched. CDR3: CASSRTSGSLGTQYF. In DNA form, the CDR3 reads TGTGCCAGCAGCCGGACTAGCGGGAGTTTGGGGACCCAGTACTTC.

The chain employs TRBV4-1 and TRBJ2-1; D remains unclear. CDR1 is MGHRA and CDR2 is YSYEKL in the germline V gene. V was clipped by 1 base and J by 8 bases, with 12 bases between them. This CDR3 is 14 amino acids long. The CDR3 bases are TGCGCCAGCAGCCAAGCGTACGGGTTATATGAGCAGTTCTTC. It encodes CASSQAYGLYEQFF.

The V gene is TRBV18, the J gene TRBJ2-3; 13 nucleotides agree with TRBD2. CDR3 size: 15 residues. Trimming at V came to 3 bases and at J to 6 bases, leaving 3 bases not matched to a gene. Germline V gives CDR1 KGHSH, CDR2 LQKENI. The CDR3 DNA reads TGTGCCAGCTCACCCGGACTAGCGGGAGCCGATACGCAGTATTTT. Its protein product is CASSPGLAGADTQYF. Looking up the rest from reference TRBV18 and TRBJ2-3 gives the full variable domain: NAGVMQNPRHLVRRRGQEARLRCSPMKGHSHVYWYRQLPEEGLKFMVYLQKENIIDESGMPKERFSAEFPKEGPSILRIQQVVRGDSAAYFCASSPGLAGADTQYFGPGTRLTVL.

CDR3 loop: CAISPENSPLHF. For the CDR3, the DNA is TGTGCCATCTCCCCAGAAAATTCACCCCTCCACTTT. V usage is TRBV10-3 and J usage is TRBJ1-6; no clear D. V lost 8 bases and J 7 bases, leaving 9 bases between the germline ends. The germline V gene has CDR1 ENHRY and CDR2 SYGVKD. The CDR3 runs to 12 residues.

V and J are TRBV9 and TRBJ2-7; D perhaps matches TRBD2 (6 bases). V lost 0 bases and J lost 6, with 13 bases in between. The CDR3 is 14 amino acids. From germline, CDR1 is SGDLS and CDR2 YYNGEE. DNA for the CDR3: TGTGCCAGCAGCGTAGGGGGGGAACTTACCGAGCAGTACTTC. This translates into CASSVGGELTEQYF.

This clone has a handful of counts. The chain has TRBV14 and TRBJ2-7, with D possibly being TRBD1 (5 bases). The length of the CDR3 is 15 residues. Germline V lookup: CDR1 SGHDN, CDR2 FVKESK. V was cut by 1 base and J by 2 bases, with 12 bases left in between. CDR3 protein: CASSQVPGNPYEQYF. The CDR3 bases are TGTGCCAGCAGCCAAGTTCCAGGGAACCCCTACGAGCAGTACTTC.

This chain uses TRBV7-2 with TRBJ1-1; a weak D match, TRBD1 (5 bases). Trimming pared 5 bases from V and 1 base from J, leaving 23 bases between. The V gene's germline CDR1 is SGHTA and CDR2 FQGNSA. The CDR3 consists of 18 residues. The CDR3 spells CASSAPTGAVDPNTEAFF. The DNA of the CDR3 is TGTGCCAGCAGCGCCCCCACCGGGGCAGTGGATCCGAACACTGAAGCTTTCTTT.

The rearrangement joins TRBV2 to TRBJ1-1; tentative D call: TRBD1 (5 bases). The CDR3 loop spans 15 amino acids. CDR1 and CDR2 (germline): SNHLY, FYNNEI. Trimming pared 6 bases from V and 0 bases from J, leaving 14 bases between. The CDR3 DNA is TGTGCCAGCAGGATTACCGGGACGTTGAACACTGAAGCTTTCTTT. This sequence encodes CASRITGTLNTEAFF.

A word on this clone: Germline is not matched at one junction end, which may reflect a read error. CDR3 nucleotides: TGTGCCAGTAGTATGGGTAGTTATGATCAACCCCAGCATTTT. It is translated as CASSMGSYDQPQHF. The chain has TRBV19 and TRBJ1-5; D is uncertain. The CDR3 is made up of 14 amino acids. The germline V gene has CDR1 LNHDA and CDR2 SQIVND (reference sequence).

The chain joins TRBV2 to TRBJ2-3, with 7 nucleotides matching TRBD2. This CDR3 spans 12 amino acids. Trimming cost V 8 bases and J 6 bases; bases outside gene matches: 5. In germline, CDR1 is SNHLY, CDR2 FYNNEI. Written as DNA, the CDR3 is TGTGCCAGCGGGGGGGGAGAGGATACGCAGTATTTT. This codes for CASGGGEDTQYF.

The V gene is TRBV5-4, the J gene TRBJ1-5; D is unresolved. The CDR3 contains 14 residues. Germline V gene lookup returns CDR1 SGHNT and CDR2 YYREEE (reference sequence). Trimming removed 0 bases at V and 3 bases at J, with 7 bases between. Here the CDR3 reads CASSLDGPNQPQHF. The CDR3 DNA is TGTGCCAGCAGCTTGGACGGACCCAATCAGCCCCAGCATTTT.

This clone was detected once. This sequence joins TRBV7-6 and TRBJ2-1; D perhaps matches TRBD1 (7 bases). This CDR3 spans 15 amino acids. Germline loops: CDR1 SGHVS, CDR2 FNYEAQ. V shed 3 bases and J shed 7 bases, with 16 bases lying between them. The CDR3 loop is CASSLTGLGGNEQFF. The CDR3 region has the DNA TGTGCCAGCAGCTTGACAGGGTTGGGAGGAAATGAGCAGTTCTTC. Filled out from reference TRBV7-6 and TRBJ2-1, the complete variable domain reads GAGVSQSPRYKVTKRGQDVALRCDPISGHVSLYWYRQALGQGPEFLTYFNYEAQQDKSGLPNDRFSAERPEGSISTLTIQRTEQRDSAMYRCASSLTGLGGNEQFFGPGTRLTVL.

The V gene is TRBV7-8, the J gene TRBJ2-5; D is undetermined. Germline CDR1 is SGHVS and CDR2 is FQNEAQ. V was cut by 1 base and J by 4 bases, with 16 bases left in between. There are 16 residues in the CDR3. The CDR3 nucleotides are TGTGCCAGCAGCTTAGGGGGATCGTACTTGGGAGAGACCCAGTACTTC. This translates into CASSLGGSYLGETQYF.

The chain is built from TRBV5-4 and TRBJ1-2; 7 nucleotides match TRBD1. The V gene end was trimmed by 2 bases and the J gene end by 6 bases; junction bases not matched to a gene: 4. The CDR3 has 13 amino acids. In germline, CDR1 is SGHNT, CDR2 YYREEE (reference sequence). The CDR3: CASSFNRGDGYTF. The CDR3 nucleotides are TGTGCCAGCAGCTTCAACAGGGGAGATGGCTACACCTTC.

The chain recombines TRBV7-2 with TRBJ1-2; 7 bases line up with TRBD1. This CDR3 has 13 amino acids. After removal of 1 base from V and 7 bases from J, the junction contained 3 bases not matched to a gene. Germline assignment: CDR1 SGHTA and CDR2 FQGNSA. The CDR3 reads CASSLGSGGGYTF. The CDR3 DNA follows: TGTGCCAGCAGCTTAGGGTCAGGGGGTGGCTACACCTTC.

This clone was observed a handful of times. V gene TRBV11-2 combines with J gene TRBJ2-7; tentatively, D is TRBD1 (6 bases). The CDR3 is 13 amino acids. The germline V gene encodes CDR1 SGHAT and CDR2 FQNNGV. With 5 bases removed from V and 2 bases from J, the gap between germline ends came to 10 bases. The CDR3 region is CASSPRTAYEQYF. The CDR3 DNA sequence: TGTGCCAGCAGCCCGAGGACAGCCTACGAGCAGTACTTC.

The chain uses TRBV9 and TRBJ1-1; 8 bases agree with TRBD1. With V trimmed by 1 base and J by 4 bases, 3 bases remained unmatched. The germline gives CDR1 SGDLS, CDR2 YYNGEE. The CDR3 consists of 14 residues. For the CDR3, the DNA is TGTGCCAGCAGCGTAACAGGGGGTTTCACTGAAGCTTTCTTT. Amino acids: CASSVTGGFTEAFF.

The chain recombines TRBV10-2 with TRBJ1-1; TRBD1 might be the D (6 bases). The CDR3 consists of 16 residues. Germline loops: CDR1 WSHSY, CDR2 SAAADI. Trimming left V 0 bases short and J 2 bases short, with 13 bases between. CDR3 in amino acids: CASSESRGRGNTEAFF. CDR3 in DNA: TGCGCCAGCAGTGAGTCGAGAGGCAGGGGTAACACTGAAGCTTTCTTT.

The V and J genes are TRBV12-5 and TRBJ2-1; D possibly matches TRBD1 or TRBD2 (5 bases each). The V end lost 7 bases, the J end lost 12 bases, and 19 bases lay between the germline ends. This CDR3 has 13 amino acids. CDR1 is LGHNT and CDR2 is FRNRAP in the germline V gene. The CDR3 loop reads CASATTANRGQFF. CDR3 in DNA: TGTGCTAGTGCTACGACAGCTAACCGGGGGCAGTTCTTC.

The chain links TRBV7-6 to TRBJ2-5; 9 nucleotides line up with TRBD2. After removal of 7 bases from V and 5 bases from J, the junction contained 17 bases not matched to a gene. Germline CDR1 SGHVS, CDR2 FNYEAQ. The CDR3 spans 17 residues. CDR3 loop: CASTRRSPGLAIETQYF. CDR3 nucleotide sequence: TGTGCCAGCACCAGGCGGTCCCCTGGACTAGCGATCGAGACCCAGTACTTC.

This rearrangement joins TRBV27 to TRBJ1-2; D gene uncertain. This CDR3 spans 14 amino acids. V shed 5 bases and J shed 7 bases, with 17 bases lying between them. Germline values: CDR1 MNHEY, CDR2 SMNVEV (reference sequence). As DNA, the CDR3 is TGTGCCAGCAGTCCGGGCCGGGAACGGGGTGGCTACACCTTC. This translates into CASSPGRERGGYTF.

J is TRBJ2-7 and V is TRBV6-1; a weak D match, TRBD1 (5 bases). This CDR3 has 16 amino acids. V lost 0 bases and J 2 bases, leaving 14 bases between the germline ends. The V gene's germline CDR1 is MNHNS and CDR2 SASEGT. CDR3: CASSEAGKDNPYEQYF. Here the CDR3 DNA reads TGTGCCAGCAGTGAAGCGGGGAAGGACAACCCCTACGAGCAGTACTTC.

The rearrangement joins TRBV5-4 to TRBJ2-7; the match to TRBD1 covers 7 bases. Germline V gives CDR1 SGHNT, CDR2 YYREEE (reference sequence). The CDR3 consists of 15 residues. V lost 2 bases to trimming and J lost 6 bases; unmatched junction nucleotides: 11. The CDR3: CASSFTQGILVEQYF. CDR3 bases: TGTGCCAGCAGCTTTACACAGGGGATCCTCGTCGAGCAGTACTTC.

CDR3 protein: CASAPGPRRYETQYF. The CDR3 DNA reads TGTGCCAGCGCCCCGGGACCACGGAGGTATGAGACCCAGTACTTC. The chain has TRBV27 and TRBJ2-5; D assignment may be TRBD1 or TRBD2 (5 bases each). V was shortened by 8 bases and J by 5 bases, with 21 bases between the two germline ends. The CDR3 loop spans 15 amino acids. CDR1 is MNHEY, CDR2 SMNVEV, per germline (reference sequence).